Below, 32 T cell receptor beta chains from the same sample are listed, as sequenced in a study of blood T cell repertoires in COVID-19. Sequencing used immunoSEQ multiplex PCR; TCRdb keeps in-frame clones, though not all of them. The profile covers fewer than 75,000 clones, with around 77% appearing a single time and approximately 3% taken by the ten largest. The specimen was peripheral blood. Receptors were obtained from a man in his 60s with acute or convalescent COVID-19.

The chain recombines TRBV9 with TRBJ1-3; D gene ambiguous. This CDR3 has 13 residues. V shed 3 bases and J shed 0 bases, with 4 bases lying between them. Germline loops: CDR1 SGDLS, CDR2 YYNGEE. CDR3 bases: TGTGCCAGCAGCGACAGCTCTGGAAACACCATATATTTT. This sequence encodes CASSDSSGNTIYF.

The rearrangement joins TRBV18 to TRBJ2-7, with a weak D call TRBD2 (5 bases). Germline-derived CDR1 and CDR2 are KGHSH and LQKENI. V lost 8 bases and J 0 bases, leaving 14 bases between the germline ends. CDR3 length: 14 amino acids. For the CDR3, the DNA is TGTGCCAGCCAAGAGACTACCAGCTCCTACGAGCAGTACTTC. It encodes CASQETTSSYEQYF.

This chain links TRBV6-6 with TRBJ1-2, with TRBD1 as a possible D gene (6 bases). The germline V gene encodes CDR1 MNHNY and CDR2 SVGAGI (reference sequence). V lost 5 bases and J lost 8, with 12 bases in between. The CDR3 sequence is 12 residues long. The CDR3 region is CASSIGTSGYTF. CDR3 coding DNA: TGTGCCAGCAGTATAGGGACAAGCGGCTACACCTTC.

CDR3 protein: CASSPGARQGGYTF. The CDR3 DNA sequence: TGTGCCAGCTCACCAGGCGCCCGCCAGGGTGGCTACACCTTC. The chain is built from TRBV18 and TRBJ1-2; a weak D match, TRBD1 (5 bases). Germline values: CDR1 KGHSH, CDR2 LQKENI. Between the trimmed V and J ends, which lost 2 bases and 7 bases, there was a span of 14 bases. The CDR3 length is 14 residues.

This chain links TRBV30 with TRBJ2-5, with a weak D call TRBD2 (6 bases). The CDR3 length is 13 residues. CDR1 GTSNPN and CDR2 SVGIG come from the germline V gene (reference sequence). V dropped 2 bases and J dropped 4 bases, with 11 bases sitting between them. The CDR3 spells CAWSKAGLETQYF. Here the CDR3 DNA reads TGTGCCTGGAGTAAGGCGGGGCTAGAGACCCAGTACTTC.

This clone turned up a few times. This sequence joins TRBV10-3 and TRBJ2-1; TRBD2 matches at 10 bases. The CDR3 totals 14 residues. Germline CDR1 is ENHRY and CDR2 is SYGVKD. The ends lost 5 bases at V and 8 bases at J; junction bases unmatched: 6. CDR3 DNA sequence: TGTGCCATCAGTACCGGGACTAGCGCTGATGAGCAGTTCTTC. Translation gives CAISTGTSADEQFF.

This clone was seen a handful of times. V gene TRBV11-2 combines with J gene TRBJ2-7; 10 bases agree with TRBD1. Germline V lookup: CDR1 SGHAT, CDR2 FQNNGV. Trimming removed 5 bases from V and 5 bases from J; junction bases left unmatched: 15. The CDR3 loop spans 17 amino acids. CDR3 protein: CASSSERDRGIKNEQYF. In DNA form, the CDR3 reads TGTGCCAGCAGCAGTGAACGGGACAGGGGTATCAAGAACGAGCAGTACTTC.

The chain combines TRBV2 with TRBJ1-4; D call uncertain. Germline CDR1 reads SNHLY; CDR2 reads FYNNEI. The CDR3 contains 12 residues. CDR3 in DNA: TGTGCGAGCGCGGAGAACCTTGAAAAACTGTTTTTT. It yields the protein CASAENLEKLFF.

This rearrangement joins TRBV7-9 to TRBJ2-3; TRBD2 aligns across 8 bases. CDR3 length: 15 amino acids. Unmatched junction bases numbered 6, after V lost 4 bases and J lost 3 bases. Germline values: CDR1 SEHNR, CDR2 FQNEAQ (reference sequence). The CDR3 bases are TGTGCCAGCAGCTCCGGGGGCGGGGGGACAGATACGCAGTATTTT. Translation gives CASSSGGGGTDTQYF.

The V call is TRBV6-2 or TRBV6-3, the J call TRBJ1-5; perhaps TRBD1 as D (5 bases). V lost 2 bases and J lost 3, with 11 bases in between. Germline V gene data show CDR1 as MNHEY and CDR2 as SVGEGT. The length of the CDR3 is 15 residues. The CDR3 DNA reads as TGTGCCAGCAGTTACGGTGACAGCTTCAATCAGCCCCAGCATTTT. As protein: CASSYGDSFNQPQHF.

The sample holds a few counts of this clone. CDR3 residues: CASSQDPQGGLIQETQYF. The CDR3 DNA sequence: TGTGCCAGCAGCCAAGATCCTCAGGGTGGGCTTATCCAAGAGACCCAGTACTTC. The chain uses TRBV4-2 and TRBJ2-5, with TRBD1 as a possible D gene (5 bases). Germline-derived CDR1 and CDR2 are LGHNA and YNFKEQ. The CDR3 runs 18 residues. The V gene lost 0 bases and the J gene lost 1 base, with 18 bases spanning the gap.

As regards this clone: At one end the junction does not follow the germline gene, possibly because of a read error. The chain uses TRBV29-1 and TRBJ1-1, with D maybe TRBD1 (6 bases). The CDR3 is made up of 13 amino acids. Germline V gives CDR1 SQVTM, CDR2 ANQGSEA. CDR3 protein: CSVEDRTLTEAFF. The CDR3 DNA is TGCAGCGTGGAAGACAGGACACTCACTGAAGCTTTCTTT. The whole variable domain, filled in from reference TRBV29-1 and TRBJ1-1, reads SAVISQKPSRDICQRGTSLTIQCQVDSQVTMMFWYRQQPGQSLTLIATANQGSEATYESGFVIDKFPISRPNLTFSTLTVSNMSPEDSSIYLCSVEDRTLTEAFFGQGTRLTVV.

The CDR3 region is CASSLRQGATEAFF. The CDR3 nucleotides are TGCGCCAGCAGCCTAAGACAGGGGGCAACTGAAGCTTTCTTT. The genes are TRBV5-1 and TRBJ1-1, with 10 bases lining up with TRBD1. Trimming cost V 4 bases and J 5 bases; bases outside gene matches: 5. Per germline, CDR1 SGHRS and CDR2 YFSETQ. This CDR3 has 14 amino acids.

This chain joins TRBV27 and TRBJ1-2, with unresolved D. The CDR3 is 14 amino acids. Trimming pared 3 bases from V and 4 bases from J, leaving 12 bases between. The V gene's germline CDR1 is MNHEY and CDR2 SMNVEV (reference sequence). CDR3 region: CASSFRQDSYGYTF. The CDR3 DNA sequence: TGTGCCAGCAGTTTCCGTCAGGACTCCTATGGCTACACCTTC.

This chain links TRBV10-3 with TRBJ2-5; 8 bases agree with TRBD2. J was trimmed by 2 bases and V by 3 bases; bases with no gene match: 2. This CDR3 is 14 amino acids long. Germline CDR1 reads ENHRY; CDR2 reads SYGVKD. In nucleotides, the CDR3 is TGTGCCATCAGTGAAGCGGGGGTACAAGAGACCCAGTACTTC. Protein: CAISEAGVQETQYF.

The rearrangement joins TRBV6-4 to TRBJ1-2; D is uncertain. There are 14 residues in the CDR3. Per the germline V gene, CDR1 is MRHNA and CDR2 is SNTAGT. The V end was cut by 0 bases, the J end by 8 bases, with 13 bases between. In DNA, the CDR3 is TGTGCCAGCAGTGACTCGGGAGGCCAGCGGGGCTACACCTTC. Its translation: CASSDSGGQRGYTF.

The chain has TRBV11-2 and TRBJ2-7; 11 nucleotides align to TRBD1. The V gene end was trimmed by 1 base and the J gene end by 6 bases; junction bases not matched to a gene: 8. Germline CDR1 is SGHAT and CDR2 is FQNNGV. The CDR3 totals 16 residues. CDR3 nucleotides: TGTGCCAGCAGCTTAGGTCAACCGGGACAGGGGGGCGAGCAGTACTTC. This encodes CASSLGQPGQGGEQYF.

The chain's CDR3 is CASSVEQGASGGGYTF. The CDR3 DNA sequence: TGTGCCAGCAGTGTTGAACAGGGGGCGAGCGGCGGCGGCTACACCTTC. The V call is TRBV2, the J call TRBJ1-2, with TRBD1 matching 9 bases. Per germline, CDR1 SNHLY and CDR2 FYNNEI. V lost 4 bases, J lost 8 bases, and 14 bases stayed unmatched. The length of the CDR3 is 16 residues.

The rearrangement uses TRBV5-1 and TRBJ1-1; 7 bases are shared with TRBD1. V lost 3 bases and J lost 6; bases outside the gene matches: 11. Germline CDR1 and CDR2: SGHRS and YFSETQ. The CDR3 is 15 amino acids. The CDR3 nucleotides are TGCGCCAGCAGCTCCTCTCGGGACAGCTTAGCTGAAGCTTTCTTT. Translation: CASSSSRDSLAEAFF.

The rearrangement links TRBV7-9 to TRBJ2-5; 8 nucleotides agree with TRBD2. Germline CDR1 and CDR2: SEHNR and FQNEAQ (reference sequence). The CDR3 runs to 14 residues. V lost 2 bases to trimming and J lost 5 bases; unmatched junction nucleotides: 4. CDR3 amino acids: CASSLWPSGETQYF. The CDR3 region has the DNA TGTGCCAGCAGCTTATGGCCTAGCGGGGAGACCCAGTACTTC.

The sample holds one count of this clone. CDR3 in amino acids: CASSPRTGPGELFF. For the CDR3, the DNA is TGTGCCAGCAGCCCGAGGACAGGGCCAGGCGAACTGTTTTTT. The J gene is TRBJ1-4, the V gene TRBV9, with TRBD1 matching 8 bases. The CDR3 has 14 amino acids. The germline gives CDR1 SGDLS, CDR2 YYNGEE. Trimming took 4 bases from V and 12 from J; bases not matched to a gene: 11.

V is TRBV10-3 and J is TRBJ1-3, with 10 positions matching TRBD1. CDR1 and CDR2 (germline): ENHRY, SYGVKD. The V segment lost 4 bases and the J segment 0 bases; nucleotides outside the gene matches: 9. CDR3 length: 18 residues. The CDR3 loop is CAISGVTGGNLSGNTIYF. CDR3 bases: TGTGCCATCAGTGGGGTGACAGGGGGCAACCTCTCTGGAAACACCATATATTTT.

The chain joins TRBV10-2 to TRBJ2-3; D gene ambiguous. V was trimmed by 6 bases and J by 2 bases, leaving 15 bases between them. The CDR3 has 15 residues. Germline V CDR1 and CDR2: WSHSY, SAAADI. CDR3 sequence (DNA): TGCGCCAGCAGAGTCACTGTGCAACCCACAGATACGCAGTATTTT. Its protein product is CASRVTVQPTDTQYF.

V is TRBV6-5 and J is TRBJ2-5; 8 nucleotides match TRBD1. In germline, CDR1 is MNHEY, CDR2 SVGAGI. Unmatched junction bases numbered 6, after V lost 6 bases and J lost 0 bases. The CDR3 has 15 amino acids. The CDR3 nucleotides read TGTGCCAGCAGCCTTGGGACAGGCCACCAAGAGACCCAGTACTTC. Its translation is CASSLGTGHQETQYF.

V gene TRBV28 combines with J gene TRBJ1-1, with D possibly being TRBD1 (6 bases). Between the trimmed V and J ends, which lost 5 bases and 10 bases, there was a span of 20 bases. The CDR3 runs to 14 residues. From germline, CDR1 is MDHEN and CDR2 SYDVKM. The CDR3 DNA follows: TGTGCCAGCAGTCCACCCTCCTACAGGGCTGCAGCTTTCTTT. Translation gives CASSPPSYRAAAFF.

The rearrangement joins TRBV30 to TRBJ2-3, with 10 positions matching TRBD2. The V gene end was trimmed by 6 bases and the J gene end by 4 bases; junction bases not matched to a gene: 10. CDR1 is GTSNPN, CDR2 SVGIG, per germline (reference sequence). CDR3 length equals 15 residues. CDR3 sequence reads: CACSTPGLAPDTQYF. DNA of the CDR3: TGTGCCTGCTCCACCCCGGGACTAGCGCCAGATACGCAGTATTTT.

This chain uses TRBV20-1 with TRBJ1-5, with 7 nucleotides matching TRBD1. Germline V gene lookup returns CDR1 DFQATT and CDR2 SNEGSKA (reference sequence). After removal of 3 bases from V and 1 base from J, the junction contained 3 bases not matched to a gene. This CDR3 is built from 14 residues. CDR3 amino acids: CSASLGQSNQPQHF. In nucleotides, the CDR3 is TGCAGTGCTAGTTTGGGACAGAGCAATCAGCCCCAGCATTTT.

J is TRBJ1-5 and V is TRBV19; 8 positions match TRBD1. This CDR3 is built from 16 residues. Germline trimming cut 1 base from V and 9 bases from J; bases unmatched to any gene: 11. Germline V lookup: CDR1 LNHDA, CDR2 SQIVND (reference sequence). The CDR3 DNA follows: TGTGCCAGTAGTATAGGGTGGGGGACAGGAGGCGGGCCCCAGCATTTT. Translated, it gives CASSIGWGTGGGPQHF. Variable domain in full (rest from reference TRBV19 and TRBJ1-5): DGGITQSPKYLFRKEGQNVTLSCEQNLNHDAMYWYRQDPGQGLRLIYYSQIVNDFQKGDIAEGYSVSREKKESFPLTVTSAQKNPTAFYLCASSIGWGTGGGPQHFGDGTRLSIL.

This chain connects TRBV7-2 to TRBJ2-1, with 12 bases fitting TRBD2. The CDR3 totals 16 residues. V lost 5 bases, J lost 8 bases, and 10 bases stayed unmatched. The V gene's germline CDR1 is SGHTA and CDR2 FQGNSA. The CDR3: CASSVGTSGWIDEQFF. CDR3 DNA: TGTGCCAGCAGCGTCGGGACTAGCGGGTGGATCGATGAGCAGTTCTTC.

The genes are TRBV9 and TRBJ1-4, with unresolved D. CDR1 and CDR2 (germline): SGDLS, YYNGEE. The CDR3 is 15 residues long. V lost 4 bases and J 5 bases, leaving 15 bases between the germline ends. Here the CDR3 DNA reads TGTGCCAGCAGCCCGTTCGGTTCGGTCAATGAAAAACTGTTTTTT. Translated, it gives CASSPFGSVNEKLFF.

This clone came up a few times. The chain recombines TRBV5-1 with TRBJ2-5; 9 bases match TRBD2. Unmatched junction bases numbered 7, after V lost 4 bases and J lost 3 bases. Germline CDR1 SGHRS, CDR2 YFSETQ. The CDR3 covers 15 residues. DNA of the CDR3: TGCGCCAGCAGCCCCAATCCTAGCGGGGAAGAGACCCAGTACTTC. Its translation is CASSPNPSGEETQYF.

V is TRBV29-1 and J is TRBJ2-7, with TRBD1 as a possible D gene (6 bases). CDR1 is SQVTM and CDR2 is ANQGSEA in the germline V gene. V lost 4 bases to trimming and J lost 4 bases, with 20 bases between them. There are 15 residues in the CDR3. The CDR3 here is CSVARNRVKGYEQYF. The CDR3, as DNA: TGCAGCGTTGCTCGGAACAGGGTGAAAGGGTACGAGCAGTACTTC.